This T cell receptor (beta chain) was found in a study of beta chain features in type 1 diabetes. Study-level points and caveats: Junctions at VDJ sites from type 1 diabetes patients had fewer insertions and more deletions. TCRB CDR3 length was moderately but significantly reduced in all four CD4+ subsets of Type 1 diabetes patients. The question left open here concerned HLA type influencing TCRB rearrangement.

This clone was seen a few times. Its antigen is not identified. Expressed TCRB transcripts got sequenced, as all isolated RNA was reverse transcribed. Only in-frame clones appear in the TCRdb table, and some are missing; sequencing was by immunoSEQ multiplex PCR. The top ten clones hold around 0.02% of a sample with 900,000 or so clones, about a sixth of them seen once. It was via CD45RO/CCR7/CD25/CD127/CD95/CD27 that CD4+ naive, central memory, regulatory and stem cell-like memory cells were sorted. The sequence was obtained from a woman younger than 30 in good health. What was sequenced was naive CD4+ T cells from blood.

Here the CDR3 DNA reads TGTGCCAGCAGTCCAGGACTAGCGGGAGGGGCAGATACGCAGTATTTT. Its protein is CASSPGLAGGADTQYF. The J gene is TRBJ2-3, the V gene TRBV6-6; 15 bases are shared with TRBD2. Germline V lookup: CDR1 MNHNY, CDR2 SVGAGI (reference sequence). The CDR3 consists of 16 residues. The J segment lost 4 bases and the V segment lost 5 bases, leaving 4 bases of the junction unmatched.